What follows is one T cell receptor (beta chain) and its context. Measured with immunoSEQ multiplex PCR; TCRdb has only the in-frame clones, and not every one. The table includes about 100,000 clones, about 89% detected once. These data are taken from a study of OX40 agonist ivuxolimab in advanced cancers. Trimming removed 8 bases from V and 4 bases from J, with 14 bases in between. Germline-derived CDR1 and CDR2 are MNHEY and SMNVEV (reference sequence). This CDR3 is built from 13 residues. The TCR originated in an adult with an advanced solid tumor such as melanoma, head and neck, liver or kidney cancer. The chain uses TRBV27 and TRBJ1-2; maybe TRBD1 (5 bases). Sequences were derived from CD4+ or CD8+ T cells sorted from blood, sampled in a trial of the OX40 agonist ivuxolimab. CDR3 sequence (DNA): TGTGCCAGCTGGGGGGGACTGGTCTATGGCTACACCTTC. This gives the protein CASWGGLVYGYTF.